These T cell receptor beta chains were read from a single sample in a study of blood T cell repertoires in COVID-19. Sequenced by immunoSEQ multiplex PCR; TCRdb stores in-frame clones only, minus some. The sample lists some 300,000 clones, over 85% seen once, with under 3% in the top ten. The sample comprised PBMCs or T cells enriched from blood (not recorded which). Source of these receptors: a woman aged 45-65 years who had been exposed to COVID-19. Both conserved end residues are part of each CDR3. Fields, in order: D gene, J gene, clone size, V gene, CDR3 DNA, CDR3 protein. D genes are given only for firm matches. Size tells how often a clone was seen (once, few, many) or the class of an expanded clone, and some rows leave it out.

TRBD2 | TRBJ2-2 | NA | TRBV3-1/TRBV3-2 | TGTGCCACCCGGGGGGGGGCAACGAACACCGGGGAGCTGTTTTTT | CATRGGATNTGELFF
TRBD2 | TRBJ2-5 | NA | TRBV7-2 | TGTGCCAGCAGCTTATTGCTAGCGGGGGGGAGGGAGACCCAGTACTTC | CASSLLLAGGRETQYF
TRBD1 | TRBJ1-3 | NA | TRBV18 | TGTGCCAGCTCACGGATGGGACAGGCCATCTCTGGAAACACCATATATTTT | CASSRMGQAISGNTIYF
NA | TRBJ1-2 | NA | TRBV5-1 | TGCGCCAGCAGCTTGTTCCAGAACTATGGCTACACCTTC | CASSLFQNYGYTF
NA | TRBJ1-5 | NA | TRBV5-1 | TGCGCCAGCAGCTTGATGGGGGGGATGGGTCAGCCCCAGCATTTT | CASSLMGGMGQPQHF
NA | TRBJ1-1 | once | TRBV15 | TGTGCCACCAGCGGAAGAAACCCAGGCACTGAAGCTTTCTTT | CATSGRNPGTEAFF
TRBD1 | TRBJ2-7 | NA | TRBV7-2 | TGTGCCAGCAGCGGACCCCGGGACAGGGTGACCTACGAGCAGTACTTC | CASSGPRDRVTYEQYF
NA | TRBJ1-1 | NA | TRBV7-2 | TGTGCCAGCAGCTTAACCCGAAGCGGGAACACTGAAGCTTTCTTT | CASSLTRSGNTEAFF
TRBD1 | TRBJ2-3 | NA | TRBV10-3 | TGTGCCATCAGTGGTAACAGGGGTTCCGGAGATACGCAGTATTTT | CAISGNRGSGDTQYF
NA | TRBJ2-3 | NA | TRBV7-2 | TGTGCCAGCAGCTTAGCCGGGGGTACCTACACAGATACGCAGTATTTT | CASSLAGGTYTDTQYF
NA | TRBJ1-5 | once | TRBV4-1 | TGCGCCAGCAGCCAAGTGACCCGGAGGCAGCCCCAGCATTTT | CASSQVTRRQPQHF
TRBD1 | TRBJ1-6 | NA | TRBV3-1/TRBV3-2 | TGTGCCAGCAGCCGTAGTTCCACAGGGGAAAGGAATTCACCCCTCCACTTT | CASSRSSTGERNSPLHF
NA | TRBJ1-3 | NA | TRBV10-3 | TGTGCCATCAGTGAGTCGGGGGGGGCCATATATTTT | CAISESGGAIYF
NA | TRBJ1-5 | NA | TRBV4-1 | TGCGCCAGCAGCCAAGACAGGGTCGGCAATCAGCCCCAGCATTTT | CASSQDRVGNQPQHF
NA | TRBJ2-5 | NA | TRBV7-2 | TGTGCCAGCAGCATAGCGGCGGCTTCGCAAGAGACCCAGTACTTC | CASSIAAASQETQYF
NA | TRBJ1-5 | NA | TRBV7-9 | TGTGCCAGCAGCTTAGTCCCTATGAAGAGCAATCAGCCCCAGCATTTT | CASSLVPMKSNQPQHF
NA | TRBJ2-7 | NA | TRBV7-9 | TGTGCCAGCGGCTTTAACAGCCCCGAGCAGTACTTC | CASGFNSPEQYF
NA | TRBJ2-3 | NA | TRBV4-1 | TGCGCCAGCAGCCAAGAAGGCAGGGGCACAGATACGCAGTATTTT | CASSQEGRGTDTQYF
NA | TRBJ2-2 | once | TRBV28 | TGTGCCAGCAGTAGAGGGTTTGTAACCGGGGAGCTGTTTTTT | CASSRGFVTGELFF
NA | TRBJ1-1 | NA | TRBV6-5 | TGTGCCAGCAGCTATGCGACTCAAGCTTTCTTT | CASSYATQAFF
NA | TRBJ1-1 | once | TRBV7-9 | TGTGCCAGCAGCTTAGCGGGAACCGGGACACCGAACACTGAAGCTTTCTTT | CASSLAGTGTPNTEAFF
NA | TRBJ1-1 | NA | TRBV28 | TGTGCCAGCAGTCAACTATACGGGACATCGAACACTGAAGCTTTCTTT | CASSQLYGTSNTEAFF
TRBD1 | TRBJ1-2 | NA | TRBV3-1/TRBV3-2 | TGTGCCAGCAGCCCGGACAGGGGATCGAGGGGCTACACCTTC | CASSPDRGSRGYTF
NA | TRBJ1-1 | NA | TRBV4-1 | TGCGCCAGCAGCCATCAGGGGTCGTCTGAAGCTTTCTTT | CASSHQGSSEAFF
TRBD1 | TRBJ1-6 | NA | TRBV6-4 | TGTGCCAGCAGCCCCGCGACAGGGAGCTCCTATAATTCACCCCTCCACTTT | CASSPATGSSYNSPLHF
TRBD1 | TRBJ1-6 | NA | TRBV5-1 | TGCGCCAGCAGCCCTACCACCCGCCGGACAGGGGTCGGTAATTCACCCCTCCACTTT | CASSPTTRRTGVGNSPLHF
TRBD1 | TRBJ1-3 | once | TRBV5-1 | TGCGCCAGCAGCTTGGAGGGGACAGAGCGGAACACCATATATTTT | CASSLEGTERNTIYF
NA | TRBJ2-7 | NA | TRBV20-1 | TGCAGTGCTAGTGGGTGGAGCTCCTACGAGCAGTACTTC | CSASGWSSYEQYF
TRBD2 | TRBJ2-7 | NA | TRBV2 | TGTGCCAGCAGTGAAGCTTATGGCGGGGGGACCTCCTCCTACGAGCAGTACTTC | CASSEAYGGGTSSYEQYF
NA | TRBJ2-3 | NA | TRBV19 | TGTGCCAGTAGTATGGGGGCCGGGTATACGCAGTATTTT | CASSMGAGYTQYF
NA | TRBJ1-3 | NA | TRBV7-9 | TGTGCCAGCAGCCGTGCCGGGGGGGCCTCTGGAAACACCATATATTTT | CASSRAGGASGNTIYF
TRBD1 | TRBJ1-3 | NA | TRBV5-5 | TGTGCCAGCAGCTTTATGGGACAGGGAAACACCATATATTTT | CASSFMGQGNTIYF
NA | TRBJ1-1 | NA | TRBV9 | TGTGCCAGCAGCGTAGACATTGACACTGAAGCTTTCTTT | CASSVDIDTEAFF
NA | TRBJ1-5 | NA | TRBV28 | TGTGCCAGCAGTTTATCCCGGGGTGGCAGCAATCAGCCCCAGCATTTT | CASSLSRGGSNQPQHF
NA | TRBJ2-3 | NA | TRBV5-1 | TGCGCCAGCAGCGCCAGGGAATTAATCACAGATACGCAGTATTTT | CASSARELITDTQYF
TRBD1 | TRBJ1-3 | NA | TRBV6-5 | TGTGCCAGCAGTTACTCCGGACAGGGATCTGGAAACACCATATATTTT | CASSYSGQGSGNTIYF
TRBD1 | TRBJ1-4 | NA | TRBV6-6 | TGTGCCAGCAGTTACCTCGACAGGGGGCGATATGAAAAACTGTTTTTT | CASSYLDRGRYEKLFF
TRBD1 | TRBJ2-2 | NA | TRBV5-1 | TGCGCCAGCAGCCCCGCCAAGGGGGCGACCGGGGAGCTGTTTTTT | CASSPAKGATGELFF
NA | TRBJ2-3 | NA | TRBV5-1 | TGCGCCAGCAGGACCGGGGGACAGTTGTTTACAGATACGCAGTATTTT | CASRTGGQLFTDTQYF
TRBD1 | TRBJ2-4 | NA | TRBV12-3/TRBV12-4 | TGTGCCAGCAGTTTGGGGACAGGTTTTGACTTC | CASSLGTGFDF
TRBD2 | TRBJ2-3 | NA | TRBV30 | TGTGCCTGGCGTACTAGCGGAGGGGTGGGAGATACGCAGTATTTT | CAWRTSGGVGDTQYF